This is a list of T cell receptor beta chains from one sample in a study of blood T cells in healthy people across ages. TCRdb re-called the 5' RACE reads through MiXCR, storing one row per CDR3 protein. The sample comprises approximately 1.5 million distinct CDR3 sequences, under 55% of which are singletons, and about 3.8% rests with the top ten. Sequenced: blood. The receptors shown here come from a woman aged 18-29 years in good health. Both conserved end residues are part of each CDR3. D genes are given only for firm matches. Rows give clone size only sometimes, using once, few, many, or a class for an expanded clone.

V gene	J gene	clone size	D gene	CDR3 DNA	CDR3 protein
TRBV20-1	TRBJ1-1	-	-	TGCAGTGCCAAACAGGACTTCGGGTGGAACACTGAAGCTTTCTTT	CSAKQDFGWNTEAFF
TRBV25-1	TRBJ2-1	few	TRBD2	TGTGCCAGCAGTGAAAGCGGGATCTCCTACAATGAGCAGTTCTTC	CASSESGISYNEQFF
TRBV16	TRBJ2-1	-	-	TGTGCCAGCGGCCAAGCGTATGGGGGAGATGAGCAGTTCTTC	CASGQAYGGDEQFF
TRBV6-2/TRBV6-3	TRBJ2-1	-	-	TGTGCCGCCCAGGGGAGGGCAAGCTCCTACAATGAGCAGTTCTTC	CAAQGRASSYNEQFF
TRBV5-8	TRBJ1-5	few	TRBD1	TGTGCCAGCAGGCGGGACAGGGGTGGGAGCAATCAGCCCCAGCATTTT	CASRRDRGGSNQPQHF
TRBV4-2	TRBJ2-1	-	TRBD2	TGTGCCAGCAGCCAAGATAGCGGGAGAACCTACAATGAGCAGTTCTTC	CASSQDSGRTYNEQFF
TRBV7-3	TRBJ1-2	-	-	TGTGCCAGCAGCTTAAAACCCCCGGTGGAATTCTATGGCTACACCTTC	CASSLKPPVEFYGYTF
TRBV5-1	TRBJ2-5	few	-	TGCGCCAGCGGTTATGGGGACCGAGAGGGGACCCAGTACTTC	CASGYGDREGTQYF
TRBV6-5	TRBJ1-3	-	TRBD1	TGTGCCAGCAGTTACACTGGACAGGCTGGAAACACCATATATTTT	CASSYTGQAGNTIYF
TRBV5-5	TRBJ1-5	-	-	TGTGCCAGCAGCTTGGTGGTGGACACCAAGCGCAATCAGCCCCAGCATTTT	CASSLVVDTKRNQPQHF
TRBV7-2	TRBJ2-5	-	-	TGTGCCAGCAGCACTTCCGGGACGGACTATTACAATGAGCAGTACTTC	CASSTSGTDYYNEQYF
TRBV2	TRBJ1-1	-	-	TGTGCCAGCAGCGAGACAGTGGAAGCTTTCTTT	CASSETVEAFF
TRBV29-1	TRBJ1-5	-	-	TGCAGCGTTGTTAACAACAGCAATCAGCCCCAGCATTTT	CSVVNNSNQPQHF
TRBV5-1	TRBJ1-1	-	TRBD1	TGCGCCAGCAGCTTGGGGACAGGGGGGCTTTACACTGAAGCTTTCTTT	CASSLGTGGLYTEAFF
TRBV4-3	TRBJ1-2	-	-	TGCGCCAGCAGCCTAGTTTCGGGTAATGGCTACACCTTC	CASSLVSGNGYTF
TRBV9	TRBJ2-5	few	-	TGTGCCAGCAGCCCTTCGGGGAAGGAGACCCAGTACTTC	CASSPSGKETQYF
TRBV27	TRBJ1-6	-	-	TGTGCCAGCAAGAGGGGCCAGGGGTTTTCACCCCTCCACTTT	CASKRGQGFSPLHF
TRBV6-6	TRBJ1-5	-	-	TGTGCCAGCAGTTACTCGCACGGATCCCAGCCCCAGCATTTT	CASSYSHGSQPQHF
TRBV4-1	TRBJ2-3	-	TRBD2	TGCGCCAGCAGCCAGATCACTAGCGGGGCTACAGATACGCAGTATTTT	CASSQITSGATDTQYF
TRBV5-1	TRBJ1-1	-	-	TGCACCAGCCATAGGAGGGATTCGGGCACTGAAGCTTTCTTT	CTSHRRDSGTEAFF
TRBV9	TRBJ1-4	-	-	TGTGCCAGCGCGCGGGACGGATTTAATGAAAAACTGTTTTTT	CASARDGFNEKLFF
TRBV28	TRBJ1-5	-	-	TGTGCCAGCAGTCCCCCGGGGATTGGCAATCAGCCCCAGCATTTT	CASSPPGIGNQPQHF
TRBV9	TRBJ2-1	-	-	TGTGCCAGCACCGGAGAGCGGGCAGGGAATGAGCAGTTCTTC	CASTGERAGNEQFF
TRBV4-3	TRBJ2-2	-	-	TGCGCCAGCAGCCAAGATAGAGCCTCGAACACCGGGGAGCTGTTTTTT	CASSQDRASNTGELFF
TRBV10-3	TRBJ2-4	-	-	TGTGCCATCAGTGAATCGACAGGATCCTCCTATGAGCAGTACTTC	CAISESTGSSYEQYF
TRBV9	TRBJ2-1	-	TRBD2	TGTGCCAGCAGCGTCGGAAGCGGGAGGTCCTACAATGAGCAGTTCTTC	CASSVGSGRSYNEQFF
TRBV20-1	TRBJ2-4	-	TRBD2	TGCAGTGCCGCTCCAGGACTAGACATTCAGTACTTC	CSAAPGLDIQYF
TRBV6-6	TRBJ1-4	-	TRBD1	TGTGCCAGCAGTGGACAGGGTGGGAATGAAAAACTGTTTTTT	CASSGQGGNEKLFF
TRBV20-1	TRBJ2-3	-	TRBD2	TGCAGTGCCGGAAGGCGGGAGATTTCGACAGATACGCAGTATTTT	CSAGRREISTDTQYF
TRBV6-2/TRBV6-3	TRBJ2-3	-	TRBD2	TGTGCCAGCAGTACTACGGGACTAGCGTCAGATACGCAGTATTTT	CASSTTGLASDTQYF
TRBV7-9	TRBJ2-1	-	-	TGTGCCAGCAGCGTAGTTAACTACAATGAGCAGTTCTTC	CASSVVNYNEQFF
TRBV2	TRBJ1-2	-	-	TGTGCCAGCAGGGGGGACCATCGGGGCTACACCTTC	CASRGDHRGYTF
TRBV4-2	TRBJ2-5	-	-	TGTGCCAGCAGCCAAGATGCGGTCGACGGGCGGGAGACCCAGTACTTC	CASSQDAVDGRETQYF
TRBV9	TRBJ2-1	-	-	TGTGCCAGCAGCGTAGGACGGGAGTGGCACGGTGAGCAGTTCTTC	CASSVGREWHGEQFF
TRBV5-1	TRBJ1-1	-	-	TGCGCCAGCAGCTTGACCCCAGGCAGGATGAAAACTGAAGCTTTCTTT	CASSLTPGRMKTEAFF
TRBV4-1	TRBJ2-7	many	-	TGCGCCAGCAGCCAAGATCAGGGATACGAGCAGTACTTC	CASSQDQGYEQYF
TRBV4-3	TRBJ1-1	-	TRBD1	TGCGCCAGCAGCCAACAGACAGGGGTGGGCATGAACACTGAAGCTTTCTTT	CASSQQTGVGMNTEAFF
TRBV7-6	TRBJ2-3	-	TRBD2	TGTGCCAGCAGCTTAGGAGGTGCCGGGAGGACAGATACGCAGTATTTT	CASSLGGAGRTDTQYF
TRBV12-3/TRBV12-4	TRBJ2-1	few	-	TGTGCCAGCAGGGACATTTACTCCTACAATGAGCAGTTCTTC	CASRDIYSYNEQFF
TRBV6-5	TRBJ1-4	few	-	TGTGCCAGCAGTCGTAATCTGAATGAAAAACTGTTTTTT	CASSRNLNEKLFF
TRBV2	TRBJ2-3	-	-	TGTGCCAGCAGGGAGGGACACCCAGCGCAGTATTTT	CASREGHPAQYF
TRBV3-1	TRBJ1-1	-	TRBD1	TGTGCCAGCAGCCAAAGACAGGGAAACCGTGAAGCTTTCTTT	CASSQRQGNREAFF
TRBV20-1	TRBJ1-2	many	TRBD1	TGCAGTGTTAGGGGTGACAGGGGTAGCTATGGCTACACCTTC	CSVRGDRGSYGYTF
TRBV13	TRBJ2-1	few	TRBD2	TGTGCCAGCAGACAAGTCGAGCGGGAGAGCTCCTACAATGAGCAGTTCTTC	CASRQVERESSYNEQFF
TRBV21-1	TRBJ2-1	few	-	TGTGCCAGCAGCAAAGATCAAGGGCCCGGACAGGGAGGGGACAATGAGCAGTTCTTC	CASSKDQGPGQGGDNEQFF